The clone carrying this T cell receptor (beta chain) was seen only a few times. What it binds is not known. This entry comes from a study of beta chain features in type 1 diabetes. Via the markers CD45RO/CCR7/CD25/CD127/CD95/CD27, stem cell-like memory, regulatory, central memory and naive CD4+ cells were sorted. What was sequenced were expressed TCRB transcripts, since all of the isolated RNA had been reverse transcribed. Samples of naive, central memory and regulatory T cells yielded a mean of around 4 million reads. Generated by immunoSEQ multiplex PCR, the TCRdb table keeps only in-frame clones and is missing some. The data hold hundreds of thousands of clones, with 11% to 15% observed a single time. From germline, CDR1 is KGHSH and CDR2 LQKENI. This CDR3 comprises 15 residues. V gave up 2 bases and J gave up 0 bases, with 8 bases separating them. Findings and limits, study-wide: Type 1 diabetes patients showed fewer insertions and more deletions at VDJ junctions. Significant though moderate, a shortening of TCRB CDR3s appeared in all four CD4+ subsets of Type 1 diabetes patients.

The sample taken for sequencing was naive CD4+ T cells from blood. The receptor comes from a man between 18 and 29 years old with type 1 diabetes. The J gene is TRBJ1-5, the V gene TRBV18; no firm D call. CDR3 DNA: TGTGCCAGCTCACCAGTGGCTTCTAGCAATCAGCCCCAGCATTTT. Translated: CASSPVASSNQPQHF.